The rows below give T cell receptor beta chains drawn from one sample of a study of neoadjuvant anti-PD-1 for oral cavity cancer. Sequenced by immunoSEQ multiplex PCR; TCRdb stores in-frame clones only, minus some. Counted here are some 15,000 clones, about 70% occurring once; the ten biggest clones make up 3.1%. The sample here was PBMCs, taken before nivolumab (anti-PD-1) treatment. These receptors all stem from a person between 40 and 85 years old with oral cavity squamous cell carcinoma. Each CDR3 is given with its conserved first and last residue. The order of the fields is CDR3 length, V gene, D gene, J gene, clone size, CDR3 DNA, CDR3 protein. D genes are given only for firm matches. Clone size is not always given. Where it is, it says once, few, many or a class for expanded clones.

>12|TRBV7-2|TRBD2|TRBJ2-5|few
TGTGCCAGCAGCCGACGGGGGGTGACCCAGTACTTC
CASSRRGVTQYF
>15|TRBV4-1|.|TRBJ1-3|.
TGCGCCAGCAGCCCCTTTGGGATCTCTGGAAACACCATATATTTT
CASSPFGISGNTIYF
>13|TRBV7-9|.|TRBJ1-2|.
TGTGCCATCGGAGTCACCCCAACCTATGGCTACACCTTC
CAIGVTPTYGYTF
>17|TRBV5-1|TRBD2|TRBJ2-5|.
TGCGCCAGCAGCCCCGGGACTAGCGGGGGTCACCAAGAGACCCAGTACTTC
CASSPGTSGGHQETQYF
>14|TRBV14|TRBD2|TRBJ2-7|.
TGTGCCAGCAGCTTTCGAGCGGGAACCTACGAGCAGTACTTC
CASSFRAGTYEQYF
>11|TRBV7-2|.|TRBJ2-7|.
TGTGCCAGCAGCTTAATGGGTCAGCCACACTTC
CASSLMGQPHF
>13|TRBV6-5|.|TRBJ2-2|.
TGTGCCACCAGGGACTTTCACACCGGGGAGCTGTTTTTT
CATRDFHTGELFF
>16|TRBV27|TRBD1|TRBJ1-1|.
TGTGCCAGCAGTTTAACCTTAACAGGGGTGGGAACTGAAGCTTTCTTT
CASSLTLTGVGTEAFF
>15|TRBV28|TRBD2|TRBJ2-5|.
TGTGCCAGCAGTCCAGCGGGAGTGAGGCAAGAGACCCAGTACTTC
CASSPAGVRQETQYF
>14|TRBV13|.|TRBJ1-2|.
TGTGCCAGCAGCTTAGGCCTAGGTGGGGGCGGCTACACCTTC
CASSLGLGGGGYTF
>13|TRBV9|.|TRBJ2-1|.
TGTGCCAGCAACCCTCGGGGGAGAAATGAGCAGTTCTTC
CASNPRGRNEQFF
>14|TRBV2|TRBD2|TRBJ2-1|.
TGTGCCAGCCGTAAGGCTAGCGGATCCAATGAGCAGTTCTTC
CASRKASGSNEQFF
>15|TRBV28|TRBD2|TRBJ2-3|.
TGTGCCAGCTCGATAAGCGGGGCCCCCACAGATACGCAGTATTTT
CASSISGAPTDTQYF
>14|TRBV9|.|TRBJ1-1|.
TGTGCCAGCAGCGGCGGGACAAAAAACACTGAAGCTTTCTTT
CASSGGTKNTEAFF
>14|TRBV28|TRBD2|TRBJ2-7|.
TGTGCCAGCCGGAGCGGGGGAATCGCGTACGAGCAGTACTTC
CASRSGGIAYEQYF
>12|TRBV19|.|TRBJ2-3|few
TGTGCCAGTAGTACTAGACACGGCTGGCCCATTTTT
CASSTRHGWPIF
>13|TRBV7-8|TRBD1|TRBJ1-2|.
TGTGCCAGCAGCTTCCGGGACAGCCGAGGCTACACCTTC
CASSFRDSRGYTF
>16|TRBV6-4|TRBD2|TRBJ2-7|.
TGTGCCAGGCCGGGACTAGCGGACGTTCCGGCATACGAGCAGTACTTC
CARPGLADVPAYEQYF
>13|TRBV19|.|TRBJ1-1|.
TGTGCCAGTAGTATAGAGGTGGGCCTAAGGGCTTTCTTT
CASSIEVGLRAFF
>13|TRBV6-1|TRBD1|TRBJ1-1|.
TGTGCCAGCAGTCTGAACAGGGGCACTGAAGCTTTCTTT
CASSLNRGTEAFF
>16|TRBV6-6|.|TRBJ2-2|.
TGTGCCAGCAGAGGACGGACAGATAAGAACACCGGGGAGCTGTTTTTT
CASRGRTDKNTGELFF
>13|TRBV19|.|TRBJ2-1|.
TGTGCCAGTAGTATCGAAGGGCGTCATGAGCAGTTCTTC
CASSIEGRHEQFF
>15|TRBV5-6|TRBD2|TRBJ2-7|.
TGTGCCAGCAGCCCGGCGACTAGCGGAAACTACGAGCAGTACTTC
CASSPATSGNYEQYF
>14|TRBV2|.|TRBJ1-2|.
TGTGCCAGCAGTGAAGGCCCTCTGGGGTATGGCTACACCTTC
CASSEGPLGYGYTF
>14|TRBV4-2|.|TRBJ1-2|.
TGTGCCAGCAGCCAAGAGGGGGACCGTTATGGCTACACCTTC
CASSQEGDRYGYTF
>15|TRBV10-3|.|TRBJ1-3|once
TGTGCCATCAGTGAACCCTGGGGGCGAGGAAACACCATATATTTT
CAISEPWGRGNTIYF
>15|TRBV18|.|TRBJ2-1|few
TGTGCCAGCTCACCAGGGTCTAGCTCCTACAATGAGCAGTTCTTC
CASSPGSSSYNEQFF
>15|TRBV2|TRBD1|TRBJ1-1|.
TGTGCCAGCAGGCCTTTGACAGGGAAGAACACTGAAGCTTTCTTT
CASRPLTGKNTEAFF
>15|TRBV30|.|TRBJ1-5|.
TGTGCCTGGAGTGAGGGACTGGCGGGCAATCAGCCCCAGCATTTT
CAWSEGLAGNQPQHF
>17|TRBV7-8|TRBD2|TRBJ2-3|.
TGTGCCAGCAGCTTAAGACAACTAGCGGGAGGGAAGGATACGCAGTATTTT
CASSLRQLAGGKDTQYF
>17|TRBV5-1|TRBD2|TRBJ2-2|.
TGCGCCAGCAGCTCGACTAGCGGGAGGGCCGGGACCGGGGAGCTGTTTTTT
CASSSTSGRAGTGELFF
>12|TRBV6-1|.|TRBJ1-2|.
TGTGCCAGCTCTTCAGGACAGTATGGCTACACCTTC
CASSSGQYGYTF
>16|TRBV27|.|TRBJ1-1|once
TGTGCCAGCAGTTTATCGTCGGGGGCGCGGAACACTGAAGCTTTCTTT
CASSLSSGARNTEAFF
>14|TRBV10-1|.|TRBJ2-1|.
TGCGCCAGCAGTGAAGATGGTAGCGTCCGCGAGCAGTTCTTC
CASSEDGSVREQFF